The 24 T cell receptor beta chains in this list originate from one sample, sequenced in a study of T-cell reconstitution after alpha-beta-depleted transplantation in children. Unique molecular identifiers were incorporated when the TCRbeta library was constructed. MiXCR, run by TCRdb on the PCR reads, gives a single entry per CDR3 protein. The data contain a few hundred thousand distinct CDR3 sequences, about a tenth of them singletons. This material consisted of PBMCs, taken before TCRalphabeta/CD19-depleted stem cell transplant. The receptor set was obtained from a child less than two years old with acute myeloid leukemia, due to receive a stem cell transplant.

This clonotype came up many times. V and J are TRBV12-3 or TRBV12-4 and TRBJ1-4; a possible D gene is TRBD1 (6 bases). This CDR3 is built from 14 residues. V dropped 7 bases and J dropped 5 bases, with 14 bases sitting between them. The CDR3 DNA reads as TGTGCCAGCACGCCGGGACACTCAAATGAAAAACTGTTTTTT. It translates to CASTPGHSNEKLFF.

The sample holds many counts of this clonotype. The chain carries TRBV29-1 and TRBJ1-2, with D maybe TRBD1 (5 bases). From germline, CDR1 is SQVTM and CDR2 ANQGSEA. The CDR3 has 13 amino acids. Between the trimmed V and J ends, which lost 7 bases and 5 bases, there was a span of 17 bases. CDR3 sequence reads: CSAAAGTEYGYTF. The CDR3 DNA follows: TGCAGCGCCGCGGCCGGGACGGAATATGGCTACACCTTC.

The chain recombines TRBV27 with TRBJ2-7; the D call may be TRBD1 or TRBD2 (5 bases each). V was clipped by 2 bases and J by 0 bases, with 17 bases between them. Per the germline V gene, CDR1 is MNHEY and CDR2 is SMNVEV (reference sequence). CDR3 size: 17 residues. CDR3 DNA: TGTGCCAGCAGTTTACGACCCGGGACCTACCTCTCCTACGAGCAGTACTTC. As protein: CASSLRPGTYLSYEQYF.

This clonotype has a count of ten or more. The chain uses TRBV12-3 or TRBV12-4 and TRBJ1-6, with D possibly being TRBD1 (6 bases). CDR3 length equals 13 residues. The V end lost 8 bases, the J end lost 6 bases, and 11 bases lay between the germline ends. CDR3 amino acids: CASQGQLNSPLHF. The CDR3 DNA is TGTGCCAGCCAAGGACAGCTTAATTCACCCCTCCACTTT.

This clonotype was picked up many times. The chain couples TRBV14 to TRBJ1-5; a possible D gene is TRBD1 (5 bases). This CDR3 comprises 16 residues. CDR1 SGHDN and CDR2 FVKESK come from the germline V gene. V was cut by 0 bases and J by 4 bases, with 13 bases left in between. CDR3 sequence (DNA): TGTGCCAGCAGCCAAGAAAGGGGTCAGCTTAATCAGCCCCAGCATTTT. It codes for CASSQERGQLNQPQHF.

This clonotype has at least ten counts. The rearrangement uses TRBV28 and TRBJ1-2; TRBD1 matches at 10 bases. The V segment lost 6 bases and the J segment 8 bases; nucleotides outside the gene matches: 12. There are 15 residues in the CDR3. Germline V gene lookup returns CDR1 MDHEN and CDR2 SYDVKM. CDR3 bases: TGTGCCAGCAGACCTTTGACAGGGGGCATCCTCGGCTACACCTTC. Translation gives CASRPLTGGILGYTF.

This clonotype showed up many times. V usage is TRBV10-1 and J usage is TRBJ1-1; D not resolved. CDR1 WNHNN and CDR2 SYGVQD come from the germline V gene (reference sequence). Trimming removed 3 bases from V and 1 base from J, with 6 bases in between. This CDR3 spans 13 amino acids. DNA of the CDR3: TGCGCCAGCAGTGATGGAGGGAACACTGAAGCTTTCTTT. This codes for CASSDGGNTEAFF.

This clonotype came up many times. J is TRBJ2-2 and V is TRBV2, with D uncertain. V lost 8 bases to trimming and J lost 2 bases, with 3 bases between them. The CDR3 sequence is 11 residues long. Germline V CDR1 and CDR2: SNHLY, FYNNEI. The chain's CDR3 is CASANTGELFF. The CDR3 DNA follows: TGTGCCAGCGCTAACACCGGGGAGCTGTTTTTT.

This clonotype has at least ten counts. This chain joins TRBV10-3 and TRBJ2-1; D remains ambiguous. Looked up from germline, CDR1 is ENHRY and CDR2 is SYGVKD. V was clipped by 7 bases and J by 3 bases, with 10 bases between them. The CDR3 has 13 residues. This CDR3 is CAIKGADYNEQFF. The CDR3, as DNA: TGTGCCATCAAGGGCGCGGACTACAATGAGCAGTTCTTC.

In this sample, this clonotype turned up many times. The V call is TRBV24-1, the J call TRBJ2-2; 8 positions match TRBD2. The CDR3 is made up of 15 amino acids. CDR1 and CDR2 (germline): KGHDR, SFDVKD. The trim removed 5 bases at V and 6 bases at J, leaving 7 bases unmatched. The DNA of the CDR3 is TGTGCCACCAGTGCCCGGGGGGGCTGGTCCGGGGAGCTGTTTTTT. Residues: CATSARGGWSGELFF.

This clonotype was detected ten times or more. The V call is TRBV5-6, the J call TRBJ1-2, with TRBD1 as a possible D gene (6 bases). Germline CDR1 is SGHDT and CDR2 is YYEEEE. The CDR3 runs to 13 residues. V was shortened by 4 bases and J by 8 bases, with 15 bases between the two germline ends. The CDR3 sequence is CASSRDMDVGYTF. The CDR3 DNA is TGTGCCAGCAGCCGGGACATGGATGTAGGCTACACCTTC.

Ten or more counts support this clonotype. The chain employs TRBV7-2 and TRBJ1-2, with 10 bases that match TRBD1. V lost 5 bases to trimming and J lost 5 bases; unmatched junction nucleotides: 5. This CDR3 region has 14 residues. The germline gives CDR1 SGHTA, CDR2 FQGNSA. CDR3 nucleotide sequence: TGTGCCAGCAGCCCATGGGACAGGGGATATGGCTACACCTTC. Protein: CASSPWDRGYGYTF.

This clonotype has ten or more counts. The J gene is TRBJ2-3, the V gene TRBV29-1, with D uncertain. Germline values: CDR1 SQVTM, CDR2 ANQGSEA. Trimming cost V 6 bases and J 0 bases, with 13 bases left between them. The CDR3 loop spans 14 amino acids. The DNA for the CDR3 is TGCAGCGTCACCACTTATACTAGCACAGATACGCAGTATTTT. Its translation is CSVTTYTSTDTQYF.

This clonotype occurred many times. The CDR3 DNA is TGTGCCAGCAGCTACTTGGTGGATAATTCACCCCTCCACTTT. It is translated as CASSYLVDNSPLHF. J is TRBJ1-6 and V is TRBV7-2; D is ambiguous. This CDR3 has 14 amino acids. CDR1 and CDR2 (germline): SGHTA, FQGNSA. The V gene lost 4 bases and the J gene lost 5 bases, with 9 bases spanning the gap.

J is TRBJ1-2 and V is TRBV28, with D perhaps matching TRBD1 (5 bases). The CDR3 is made up of 14 amino acids. V gave up 9 bases and J gave up 4 bases, with 18 bases separating them. Per the germline V gene, CDR1 is MDHEN and CDR2 is SYDVKM. The CDR3 loop reads CASARTNPGYGYTF. The CDR3 nucleotides are TGTGCCAGTGCCCGGACAAACCCGGGCTATGGCTACACCTTC.

This clonotype was found many times. J is TRBJ2-2 and V is TRBV7-3, with 9 positions matching TRBD2. V lost 5 bases, J lost 4 bases, and 5 bases stayed unmatched. CDR1 is SGHTA, CDR2 FQGTGA, per germline. The CDR3 is made up of 15 amino acids. The CDR3: CASSQASGVTGELFF. The CDR3 DNA reads as TGTGCCAGCAGCCAAGCTAGCGGGGTCACCGGGGAGCTGTTTTTT.

There are many counts of this clonotype. The chain carries TRBV20-1 and TRBJ1-4, with 8 bases matching TRBD1. Germline V gene sequence: CDR1 DFQATT, CDR2 SNEGSKA (reference sequence). The CDR3 extends over 13 amino acids. With 6 bases clipped from V and 10 bases from J, the junction kept 10 bases outside the gene matches. The CDR3 DNA reads as TGCAGTGCCCTTGACAGGGGCGAGGCAAAACTGTTTTTT. Translation gives CSALDRGEAKLFF.

The table lists this clonotype with many counts. The chain recombines TRBV6-6 with TRBJ1-2; a weak D match, TRBD1 (5 bases). This CDR3 spans 13 amino acids. Germline CDR1 is MNHNY and CDR2 is SVGAGI (reference sequence). Deletions cut 5 bases from V and 5 bases from J, with 12 bases between. The CDR3 reads CASSAGTEYGYTF. The CDR3 region has the DNA TGTGCCAGCAGTGCCGGGACGGAATATGGCTACACCTTC.

This clonotype was seen repeatedly, ten times or more. V usage is TRBV20-1 and J usage is TRBJ2-1, with 10 bases lining up with TRBD2. The CDR3 sequence is 15 residues long. J gave up 4 bases and V 1 base, and 4 bases lay outside the gene matches. Germline CDR1 DFQATT, CDR2 SNEGSKA (reference sequence). CDR3 sequence: CSARGRAGGYNEQFF. For the CDR3, the DNA is TGCAGTGCTAGAGGCCGAGCGGGAGGGTACAATGAGCAGTTCTTC.

The J gene is TRBJ2-2, the V gene TRBV6-1; TRBD2 matches 10 bases. This CDR3 comprises 16 residues. J was trimmed by 1 base and V by 5 bases; bases with no gene match: 4. Germline CDR1 MNHNS, CDR2 SASEGT. The CDR3 DNA is TGTGCCAGCAGTAGCGGACTAGCGGTGAACACCGGGGAGCTGTTTTTT. Translation: CASSSGLAVNTGELFF.

There are many counts of this clonotype. The chain is built from TRBV7-9 and TRBJ2-3, with 7 positions matching TRBD2. Germline CDR1 and CDR2: SEHNR and FQNEAQ (reference sequence). The length of the CDR3 is 16 residues. Trimming took 4 bases from V and 3 from J; bases not matched to a gene: 10. The CDR3 loop is CASSSRLAVFTDTQYF. In DNA, the CDR3 is TGTGCCAGCAGCTCCCGTCTAGCGGTCTTTACAGATACGCAGTATTTT.

The chain couples TRBV27 to TRBJ1-1; perhaps TRBD1 as D (6 bases). Trimming cost V 4 bases and J 1 base, with 13 bases left between them. CDR1 MNHEY and CDR2 SMNVEV come from the germline V gene (reference sequence). The CDR3 spans 15 residues. CDR3 nucleotides: TGTGCCAGCAGTTCGTTAGGGGGGGGGAACACTGAAGCTTTCTTT. It specifies CASSSLGGGNTEAFF.

This clonotype was observed many times. The gene calls are TRBV28 and TRBJ1-2, with 9 nucleotides matching TRBD1. The CDR3 length is 15 residues. CDR1 is MDHEN and CDR2 is SYDVKM in the germline V gene. V was clipped by 7 bases and J by 4 bases; unmatched bases: 10. CDR3 in DNA: TGTGCCAGCACCACCGACAGGGGGTGGGTCTATGGCTACACCTTC. Encoded protein: CASTTDRGWVYGYTF.

This clonotype was observed at least ten times. The rearrangement links TRBV5-5 to TRBJ2-2; D uncertain. Germline CDR1 and CDR2: SGHKS and YYEKEE (reference sequence). V lost 4 bases and J 0 bases, leaving 7 bases between the germline ends. The CDR3 sequence is 14 residues long. CDR3 sequence (DNA): TGTGCCAGCAGCCGGACGGCGAACACCGGGGAGCTGTTTTTT. Its translation is CASSRTANTGELFF.